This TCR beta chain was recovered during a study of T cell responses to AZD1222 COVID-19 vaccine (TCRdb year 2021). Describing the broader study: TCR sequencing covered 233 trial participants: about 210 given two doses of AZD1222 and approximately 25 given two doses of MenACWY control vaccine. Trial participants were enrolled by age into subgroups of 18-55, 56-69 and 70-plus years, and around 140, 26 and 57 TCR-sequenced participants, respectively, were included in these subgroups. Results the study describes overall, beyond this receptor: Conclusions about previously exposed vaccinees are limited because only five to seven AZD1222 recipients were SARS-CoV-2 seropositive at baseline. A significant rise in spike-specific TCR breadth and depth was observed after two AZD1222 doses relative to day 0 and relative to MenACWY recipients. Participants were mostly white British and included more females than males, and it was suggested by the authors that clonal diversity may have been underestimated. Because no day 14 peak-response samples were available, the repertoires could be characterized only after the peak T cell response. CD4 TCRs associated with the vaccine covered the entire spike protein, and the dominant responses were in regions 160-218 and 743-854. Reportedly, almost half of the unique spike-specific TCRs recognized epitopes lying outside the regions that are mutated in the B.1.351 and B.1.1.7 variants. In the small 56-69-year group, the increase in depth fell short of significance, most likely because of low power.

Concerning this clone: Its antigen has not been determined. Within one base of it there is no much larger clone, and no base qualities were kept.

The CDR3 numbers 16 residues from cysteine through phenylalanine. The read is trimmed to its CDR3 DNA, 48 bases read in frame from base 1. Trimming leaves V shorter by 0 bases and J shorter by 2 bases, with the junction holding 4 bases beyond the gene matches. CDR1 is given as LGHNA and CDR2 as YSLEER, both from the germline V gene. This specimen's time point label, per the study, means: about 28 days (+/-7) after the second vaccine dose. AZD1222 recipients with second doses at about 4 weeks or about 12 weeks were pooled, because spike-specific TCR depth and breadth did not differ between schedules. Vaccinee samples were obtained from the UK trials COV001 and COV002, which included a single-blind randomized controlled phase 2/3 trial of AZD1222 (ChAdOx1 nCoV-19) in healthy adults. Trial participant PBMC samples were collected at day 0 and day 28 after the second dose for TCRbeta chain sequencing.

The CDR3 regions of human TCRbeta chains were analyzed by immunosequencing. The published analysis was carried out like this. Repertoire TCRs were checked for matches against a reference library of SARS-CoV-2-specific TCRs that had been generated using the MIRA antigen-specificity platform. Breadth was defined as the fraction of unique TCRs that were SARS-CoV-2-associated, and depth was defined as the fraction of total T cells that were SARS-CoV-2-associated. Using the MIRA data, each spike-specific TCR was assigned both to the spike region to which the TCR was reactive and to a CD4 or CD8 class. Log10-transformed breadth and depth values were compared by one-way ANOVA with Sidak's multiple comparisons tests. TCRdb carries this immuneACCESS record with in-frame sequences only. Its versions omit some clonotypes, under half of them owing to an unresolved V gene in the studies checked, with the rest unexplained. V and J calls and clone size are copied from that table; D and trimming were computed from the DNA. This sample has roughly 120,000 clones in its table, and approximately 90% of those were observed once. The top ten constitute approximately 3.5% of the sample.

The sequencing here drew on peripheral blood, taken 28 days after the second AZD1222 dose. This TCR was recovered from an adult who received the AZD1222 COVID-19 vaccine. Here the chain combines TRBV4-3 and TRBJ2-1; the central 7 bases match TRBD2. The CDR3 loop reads CASSQDGEGTYNEQFF. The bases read TGCGCCAGCAGCCAAGACGGGGAGGGTACCTACAATGAGCAGTTCTTC.